These 21 T cell receptor beta chains were sequenced from one sample in a study of cytomegalovirus exposure and HLA in healthy donors. The PCR contained 60 Vbeta and 13 Jbeta primers. Clones were sequenced by immunoSEQ multiplex PCR, and TCRdb holds only the in-frame ones, with some missing. Of 150,000 to 200,000 clones in the sample, 85% are singletons; the top ten hold 1%. Material for sequencing was PBMCs. These receptors were obtained from a boy between 2 and 15 years old in good health and CMV-seronegative.

V usage is TRBV28 and J usage is TRBJ1-2; D is unclear. The CDR3 runs to 13 residues. Germline V gives CDR1 MDHEN, CDR2 SYDVKM. Between the trimmed V and J ends, which lost 3 bases and 6 bases, there was a span of 11 bases. For the CDR3, the DNA is TGTGCCAGCAGTTTCTCGGGGTTTGATGGCTACACCTTC. Amino acid sequence: CASSFSGFDGYTF.

The chain recombines TRBV30 with TRBJ2-1; D is possibly TRBD2 (6 bases). The CDR3 length is 13 residues. In germline, CDR1 is GTSNPN, CDR2 SVGIG (reference sequence). The V end was cut by 0 bases, the J end by 8 bases, with 11 bases between. CDR3 nucleotides: TGTGCCTGGAGTGTACGAGGCGGGGATGAGCAGTTCTTC. Residues: CAWSVRGGDEQFF.

The CDR3 DNA follows: TGTGCCAGCAGGCGACTAGCGGGGGGGCACACCGGGGAGCTGTTTTTT. Residues: CASRRLAGGHTGELFF. This chain joins TRBV11-2 and TRBJ2-2, with 14 bases aligning to TRBD2. The length of the CDR3 is 16 residues. With 6 bases clipped from V and 3 bases from J, the junction kept 3 bases outside the gene matches. Germline CDR1 SGHAT, CDR2 FQNNGV.

V gene TRBV10-2 combines with J gene TRBJ1-2; 7 bases are a match to TRBD1. Germline CDR1 WSHSY, CDR2 SAAADI. This CDR3 has 13 amino acids. The V segment lost 8 bases and the J segment 3 bases; nucleotides outside the gene matches: 6. The chain's CDR3 is CASRDSTDYGYTF. The CDR3 bases are TGCGCCAGCCGGGACAGTACCGACTATGGCTACACCTTC.

The chain employs TRBV28 and TRBJ2-3; D possibly corresponds to TRBD2 (5 bases). This CDR3 comprises 15 residues. Trimming removed 5 bases from V and 3 bases from J, with 15 bases in between. Germline CDR1 is MDHEN and CDR2 is SYDVKM. The CDR3 reads CASSRTRGGTDTQYF. For the CDR3, the DNA is TGTGCCAGCAGTCGAACTAGAGGTGGTACAGATACGCAGTATTTT.

Details on this clone: Relative to the germline gene, one junction end is altered; a read error may explain this. The CDR3, as DNA: TGTGCCAGCAGCCCCCTGTGGGGCGACTACGAGCAGTACTTC. This translates into CASSPLWGDYEQYF. V usage is TRBV5-1 and J usage is TRBJ2-7, with D possibly being TRBD1 (5 bases). The length of the CDR3 is 14 residues. The V gene's germline CDR1 is SGHRS and CDR2 YFSETQ.

The chain links TRBV10-3 to TRBJ2-2, with D tentatively TRBD1 (5 bases). The CDR3 is 13 residues long. Trimming removed 10 bases from V and 1 base from J, with 10 bases in between. Germline V CDR1 and CDR2: ENHRY, SYGVKD. Written as DNA, the CDR3 is TGTGCCACCCGACAGATGAACACCGGGGAGCTGTTTTTT. Amino acid sequence: CATRQMNTGELFF.

This chain connects TRBV15 to TRBJ1-1, with TRBD1 as a possible D gene (5 bases). This CDR3 is 14 amino acids long. V lost 1 base, J lost 8 bases, and 14 bases lay in between. Germline V gene sequence: CDR1 LNHNV, CDR2 YYDKDF (reference sequence). CDR3 sequence: CATSRVIRVEEAFF. As DNA, the CDR3 is TGTGCCACCAGCAGAGTGATCAGGGTAGAAGAAGCTTTCTTT.

V gene TRBV27 combines with J gene TRBJ1-5; 7 bases line up with TRBD1. The V segment lost 5 bases and the J segment 6 bases; nucleotides outside the gene matches: 4. The CDR3 extends over 13 amino acids. Germline-derived CDR1 and CDR2 are MNHEY and SMNVEV (reference sequence). The CDR3 nucleotides read TGTGCCAGCAGTATTCAGGGGGGTCAGCCCCAGCATTTT. Protein sequence: CASSIQGGQPQHF.

This clone has more than one count but fewer than ten. The V and J genes are TRBV7-8 and TRBJ2-7, with 15 positions matching TRBD2. After removal of 6 bases from V and 3 bases from J, the junction contained 12 bases not matched to a gene. The CDR3 contains 18 residues. Germline V CDR1 and CDR2: SGHVS, FQNEAQ. DNA of the CDR3: TGTGCCAGCAGGTCGGACACCGGACTAGCGGGAGGGATCTACGAGCAGTACTTC. Protein sequence: CASRSDTGLAGGIYEQYF.

Only a few counts were recorded for this clone. The chain employs TRBV5-4 and TRBJ1-1, with TRBD1 matching 9 bases. V was pared by 3 bases and J by 4 bases, with 13 bases of the junction left unmatched. This CDR3 comprises 17 residues. Germline V gene data show CDR1 as SGHNT and CDR2 as YYREEE (reference sequence). The CDR3 spells CASSSGQGPSATTEAFF. The DNA for the CDR3 is TGTGCCAGCAGCTCGGGACAGGGCCCTTCAGCCACCACTGAAGCTTTCTTT.

J is TRBJ2-5 and V is TRBV10-3; a possible D gene is TRBD2 (7 bases). The germline V gene has CDR1 ENHRY and CDR2 SYGVKD. The CDR3 extends over 12 amino acids. Trimming stripped 8 bases from V and 4 bases from J, with 11 bases between. The CDR3, as DNA: TGTGCCATCGGGGGGGCCAGAGAGACCCAGTACTTC. Encoded protein: CAIGGARETQYF.

The count of this clone is one. J is TRBJ2-3 and V is TRBV15; 9 nucleotides line up with TRBD1. V was pared by 5 bases and J by 8 bases, with 2 bases of the junction left unmatched. The germline CDR1 and CDR2 sequences are LNHNV and YYDKDF (reference sequence). The CDR3 totals 12 residues. The CDR3 sequence: CATSSQGATQYF. The DNA of the CDR3 is TGTGCCACCAGCTCACAGGGGGCTACGCAGTATTTT. The full variable domain, with the rest looked up from reference TRBV15 and TRBJ2-3, is DAMVIQNPRYQVTQFGKPVTLSCSQTLNHNVMYWYQQKSSQAPKLLFHYYDKDFNNEADTPDNFQSRRPNTSFCFLDIRSPGLGDTAMYLCATSSQGATQYFGPGTRLTVL.

The chain combines TRBV18 with TRBJ1-5; D perhaps matches TRBD1 (5 bases). Germline assignment: CDR1 KGHSH and CDR2 LQKENI. The CDR3 totals 15 residues. V was cut by 6 bases and J by 4 bases, with 16 bases left in between. As DNA, the CDR3 is TGTGCCAGCTCTGCAGACGGCAGGGTGAATCAGCCCCAGCATTTT. This sequence encodes CASSADGRVNQPQHF.

The CDR3 DNA is TGCGCCAGCAGCCAAGGCAGGGCCACCTTACATGGCTACACCTTC. Protein product: CASSQGRATLHGYTF. This chain links TRBV4-1 with TRBJ1-2; D might be TRBD1 (5 bases). Germline V gene sequence: CDR1 MGHRA, CDR2 YSYEKL. V shed 1 base and J shed 6 bases, with 15 bases lying between them. CDR3 size: 15 residues.

V is TRBV28 and J is TRBJ2-7, with D perhaps TRBD2 (5 bases). Trimming took 3 bases from V and 2 from J, leaving 11 bases between them. CDR1 MDHEN and CDR2 SYDVKM come from the germline V gene. The CDR3 contains 14 residues. CDR3 residues: CASSLRAHPYEQYF. The CDR3, as DNA: TGTGCCAGCAGTTTGAGGGCCCACCCCTACGAGCAGTACTTC.

The chain has TRBV9 and TRBJ2-1, with TRBD2 matching over 8 bases. CDR1 and CDR2 from the germline V gene are SGDLS and YYNGEE. The junction had 4 bases not matched to a gene; V was cut back by 3 bases and J by 2 bases. The CDR3 is 15 amino acids. CDR3 in DNA: TGTGCCAGCAGCGCGAATAGCGGGGCCTACAATGAGCAGTTCTTC. It specifies CASSANSGAYNEQFF.

J is TRBJ2-7 and V is TRBV30; perhaps TRBD2 as D (6 bases). V lost 3 bases and J 4 bases, leaving 19 bases between the germline ends. CDR3 length: 15 amino acids. Germline-derived CDR1 and CDR2 are GTSNPN and SVGIG (reference sequence). CDR3 DNA sequence: TGTGCCTGGAGCGCAGGCGGTCTAGCGATATACGAGCAGTACTTC. Encoded protein: CAWSAGGLAIYEQYF. Full variable domain (rest looked up from reference TRBV30 and TRBJ2-7): SQTIHQWPATLVQPVGSPLSLECTVEGTSNPNLYWYRQAAGRGLQLLFYSVGIGQISSEVPQNLSASRPQDRQFILSSKKLLLSDSGFYLCAWSAGGLAIYEQYFGPGTRLTVT.

The rearrangement uses TRBV19 and TRBJ2-7; 7 bases fit TRBD1. This CDR3 is built from 14 residues. Trimming at V came to 3 bases and at J to 0 bases, leaving 2 bases not matched to a gene. Looked up from germline, CDR1 is LNHDA and CDR2 is SQIVND (reference sequence). CDR3 in amino acids: CASSMGQFSYEQYF. CDR3 in DNA: TGTGCCAGTAGTATGGGACAGTTCTCCTACGAGCAGTACTTC.

This clone has a handful of counts. V usage is TRBV5-1 and J usage is TRBJ1-3, with D maybe TRBD1 (6 bases). Trimming stripped 3 bases from V and 8 bases from J, with 15 bases between. Looked up from germline, CDR1 is SGHRS and CDR2 is YFSETQ. CDR3 size: 14 residues. CDR3 in amino acids: CASSSQGFGDTIYF. CDR3 in DNA: TGCGCCAGCAGCTCCCAGGGGTTCGGAGACACCATATATTTT.

CDR3 DNA sequence: TGTGCCAGCAGCGCTGGGACTACCCTCGAGCAGTACTTC. Its protein product is CASSAGTTLEQYF. V and J are TRBV11-2 and TRBJ2-5; 7 nucleotides agree with TRBD2. The assigned J gene may be wrong: the sequence end matches TRBJ2-7 better. The V gene's germline CDR1 is SGHAT and CDR2 FQNNGV. There are 13 residues in the CDR3.